This T cell receptor beta chain was observed in a study of blood T cell repertoires in COVID-19. In the original workflow: Counts of nucleated cells, estimated from reference gene primer amplification, were obtained. TCRdb's table, derived via immunoSEQ multiplex PCR, lists solely in-frame clones and lacks some. D and trimming were read from the DNA, whereas the V and J calls and clone size are those reported in that table. The repertoire has about 210,000 clones, more than 70% of them found once; the top ten carry under 2.5%. Recruits, aged roughly 18 to 90 years, lived in 24 US areas. This clone was counted between two and nine times. CDR1 and CDR2 from the germline V gene are MDHEN and SYDVKM. The CDR3 has 13 amino acids. With V trimmed by 7 bases and J by 11 bases, 10 bases remained unmatched.

Sequencing input: PBMCs or T cells enriched from blood (not recorded which). This receptor was taken from a woman aged 40 to 55 with acute COVID-19. The rearrangement joins TRBV28 to TRBJ1-1; 10 bases are shared with TRBD1. The CDR3 spells CASNRQGAGGAFF. The DNA of the CDR3 is TGTGCCAGCAATCGACAGGGGGCAGGTGGTGCTTTCTTT. The full variable domain, with the rest looked up from reference TRBV28 and TRBJ1-1, is DVKVTQSSRYLVKRTGEKVFLECVQDMDHENMFWYRQDPGLGLRLIYFSYDVKMKEKGDIPEGYSVSREKKERFSLILESASTNQTSMYLCASNRQGAGGAFFGQGTRLTVV.